This record looks at one T cell receptor (beta chain) sequence and its context. The entry originates in a study of blood T cell repertoires in COVID-19. Background on the study: COVID-19 samples collected from the United States, Italy and Spain covered acute and convalescent phases. Sample material is recorded as cDNA or gDNA derived from T cells, B-cell-depleted T cells, or PBMCs.

CDR1 and CDR2 from the germline V gene are LGHDT and YNNKEL (reference sequence). V lost 4 bases to trimming and J lost 15 bases; unmatched junction nucleotides: 7. The CDR3 contains 14 residues. The authors' processing: By means of reference gene primer amplification, nucleated cell counts were estimated. Profiled with immunoSEQ multiplex PCR; TCRdb holds only in-frame clones, not every one. V and J calls and clone size follow that table, whereas D and trimming were derived from the DNA. The sample consists of about 41,000 clones, 70% to 90% of them appearing once. The sequencing sample was made of peripheral blood. V gene TRBV3-1 (or the pseudogene TRBV3-2) combines with J gene TRBJ1-6; the match to TRBD1 covers 12 bases. The TCR was taken from a man in his sixties with acute or convalescent COVID-19. CDR3 protein: CASSLGQGARLLHF. DNA of the CDR3: TGTGCCAGCAGCCTGGGACAGGGGGCGCGACTCCTCCACTTT.